A single T cell receptor (beta chain) is shown here with its context. The data stem from a study of blood T cell repertoires in COVID-19. The overall study: Material from acute and convalescent COVID-19 was sourced from the United States, Italy and Spain. PBMCs, B-cell-depleted T cells, or T cells provided the cDNA or gDNA that made up the material.

Per the original data handling: Using reference gene primer amplification, nucleated cell counts were estimated. Libraries were prepared by immunoSEQ multiplex PCR; TCRdb keeps only in-frame clonotypes and omits some of them. The V and J calls and clone size were taken over from that table, and D and trimming were inferred from the DNA. The sample lists more than 250,000 clones, about 85% seen once, with about 3.6% in the top ten. J was trimmed by 6 bases and V by 2 bases; bases with no gene match: 9. CDR1 is GTSNPN and CDR2 is SVGIG in the germline V gene (reference sequence). This CDR3 has 15 residues.

Sequenced material: peripheral blood. The sequence came from a man aged 18 to 29 with active or convalescent COVID-19. The chain carries TRBV30 and TRBJ1-3, with TRBD1 matching 8 bases. The CDR3 bases are TGTGCCTGGAGTCTCCTGAGGGACAGGCTAAACACCATATATTTT. Translation gives CAWSLLRDRLNTIYF. The full variable domain, in which reference TRBV30 and TRBJ1-3 provide the parts outside the CDR3, is SQTIHQWPATLVQPVGSPLSLECTVEGTSNPNLYWYRQAAGRGLQLLFYSVGIGQISSEVPQNLSASRPQDRQFILSSKKLLLSDSGFYLCAWSLLRDRLNTIYFGEGSWLTVV.